The sequence of this T cell receptor (beta chain) was determined in a study of T cell repertoires in aging, cancer and after chemotherapy. Study details: The whole study produced a dataset of around 8.4 million TCR reads. Study conclusions and caveats: Untreated cancer patients had significantly lower blood TCR diversity than age-matched healthy donors. Across the chemotherapy interval, each cancer cohort showed higher median generation probability, suggesting thymic rebound. In cancer patients, declining TCR diversity with age involved lost richness and lost evenness.

Germline assignment: CDR1 MNHNS and CDR2 SASEGT. This CDR3 contains 16 residues. The ends lost 7 bases at V and 0 bases at J; junction bases unmatched: 10. TRB rearrangements spanning V, D and J were amplified using mixed TRB-A/B primers. Via MiXCR, TCRdb re-called the multiplex PCR reads, giving one row per CDR3 protein. The top ten clones hold over 3.5% of a sample with thousands of distinct CDR3 sequences, 20% to 25% of them seen once. Judged by abundance, this clonotype is medium-sized (0.01 to 0.1%). Its specificity is not known. TCR beta rearrangements were amplified from peripheral blood genomic DNA.

The chain uses TRBV6-1 and TRBJ1-2; 8 bases fit TRBD1. The source material was blood. This TCR came from a human donor in good health. The donor label of this sample is uncertain. DNA for the CDR3: TGTGCCAGCAATCGCGGACAGGGCGGAACTAACTATGGCTACACCTTC. Protein sequence: CASNRGQGGTNYGYTF.